Sequencing of this TCR beta chain was carried out in a study of blood T cell repertoires in COVID-19. Study-level information: T cells, B-cell-depleted T cells, or PBMCs provided the cDNA or gDNA that served as material.

The CDR3 loop spans 15 amino acids. V dropped 6 bases and J dropped 4; count of bases not matched to a gene: 7. Germline lookup yields CDR1 SQVTM and CDR2 ANQGSEA. The assay was immunoSEQ multiplex PCR, and TCRdb's table has in-frame clones only and misses some. Counted here are some 340,000 clones, roughly four fifths occurring once; the ten biggest clones make up around 5.1%. Individuals drawn from about two dozen US areas were about 18 to 89 years old. Recovery among Cohort 3 donors was established by two negative PCRs, clearance, or symptom resolution. The clonotype originates from a woman aged 50 to 60 who had recovered from COVID-19. Sequencing used PBMCs or T cells enriched from blood (not recorded which). This rearrangement joins TRBV29-1 to TRBJ1-6, with 9 bases aligning to TRBD1. The CDR3 DNA reads as TGCAGCGTACAGACCGGGACAGGGTATAATTCACCCCTCCACTTT. The encoded protein is CSVQTGTGYNSPLHF.